Below are 32 T cell receptor beta chains sequenced from a single sample in a study of T-cell reconstitution after alpha-beta-depleted transplantation in children. Preparation of the TCRbeta library used unique molecular identifiers. Via MiXCR, TCRdb re-called the PCR reads, giving one row per CDR3 protein. The table records some 310,000 distinct CDR3 sequences, roughly 21% of them present only once. The material was PBMCs, mostly from graft donor cells, obtained 180 days after TCRalphabeta/CD19-depleted stem cell transplant. The receptors derive from a male patient younger than 18 who had a stem cell transplant for acute lymphoblastic leukemia, so the T cells may come from the graft donor.

The chain couples TRBV12-3 or TRBV12-4 to TRBJ2-3; D unclear. The CDR3 loop spans 15 amino acids. V gave up 3 bases and J gave up 6 bases, with 16 bases separating them. This chain's CDR3 is CASSFRRSTRDTQYF. CDR3 sequence (DNA): TGTGCCAGCAGTTTCCGGCGGTCCACCCGGGATACGCAGTATTTT.

This clonotype was observed a handful of times. The DNA for the CDR3 is TGTGCCAGCAGCGGTAGCGGGAGTAGCACAGATACGCAGTATTTT. It is translated as CASSGSGSSTDTQYF. The rearrangement links TRBV7-9 to TRBJ2-3, with 9 bases aligning to TRBD2. The length of the CDR3 is 15 residues. Unmatched junction bases numbered 3, after V lost 5 bases and J lost 0 bases. Germline-derived CDR1 and CDR2 are SEHNR and FQNEAQ (reference sequence).

The V gene is TRBV6-5, the J gene TRBJ1-2; D uncertain. Per germline, CDR1 MNHEY and CDR2 SVGAGI. There are 14 residues in the CDR3. Trimming took off 2 bases at V and 4 bases at J, with 11 bases between the two ends. CDR3 sequence: CASSYGRTAYGYTF. CDR3 DNA sequence: TGTGCCAGCAGTTACGGGCGGACGGCCTATGGCTACACCTTC.

This clonotype has a count of ten or more. The chain recombines TRBV20-1 with TRBJ2-7; 7 positions match TRBD1. V was clipped by 0 bases and J by 3 bases; unmatched bases: 5. CDR3 length: 14 amino acids. Germline V gene sequence: CDR1 DFQATT, CDR2 SNEGSKA (reference sequence). The CDR3 loop is CSARDLGTVYEQYF. As DNA, the CDR3 is TGCAGTGCTAGAGATCTTGGGACAGTCTACGAGCAGTACTTC.

This chain connects TRBV27 to TRBJ2-7; weak D call: TRBD1 (5 bases). V was cut by 3 bases and J by 3 bases, with 9 bases left in between. The V gene's germline CDR1 is MNHEY and CDR2 SMNVEV (reference sequence). CDR3 length equals 13 residues. The CDR3 nucleotides are TGTGCCAGCAGTTTGACAGATTACTACGAGCAGTACTTC. It specifies CASSLTDYYEQYF.

This clonotype was seen a handful of times. The V call is TRBV27, the J call TRBJ2-3; TRBD1 or TRBD2 may be the D gene (5 bases each). CDR3 length: 13 amino acids. CDR1 is MNHEY, CDR2 SMNVEV, per germline (reference sequence). V lost 6 bases and J 4 bases, leaving 11 bases between the germline ends. The CDR3 is CASSRDASDTQYF. As DNA, the CDR3 is TGTGCCAGCAGCCGGGACGCCTCAGATACGCAGTATTTT.

The V and J genes are TRBV5-1 and TRBJ2-1; D ambiguous. The CDR3 is 15 residues long. V was trimmed by 0 bases and J by 5 bases, leaving 12 bases between them. Germline V gene lookup returns CDR1 SGHRS and CDR2 YFSETQ. DNA for the CDR3: TGCGCCAGCAGCTTGGTTCGAGTCGCCAACAATGAGCAGTTCTTC. This sequence encodes CASSLVRVANNEQFF.

This chain uses TRBV20-1 with TRBJ1-2; 8 bases fit TRBD1. The CDR3 has 14 residues. Germline CDR1 DFQATT, CDR2 SNEGSKA (reference sequence). The junction had 11 bases not matched to a gene; V was cut back by 5 bases and J by 6 bases. This CDR3 reads CSAFRTGKRNGYTF. In DNA form, the CDR3 reads TGCAGTGCTTTCCGGACAGGGAAGAGGAATGGCTACACCTTC.

The chain joins TRBV19 to TRBJ1-4; weak D call: TRBD1 (5 bases). Germline V gene sequence: CDR1 LNHDA, CDR2 SQIVND (reference sequence). V gave up 6 bases and J gave up 0 bases, with 11 bases separating them. The CDR3 is 15 amino acids. The CDR3 reads CASSSGTPTNEKLFF. The CDR3 DNA sequence: TGTGCCAGTAGCTCCGGGACCCCAACTAATGAAAAACTGTTTTTT.

This chain uses TRBV20-1 with TRBJ2-2; D remains ambiguous. This CDR3 comprises 16 residues. CDR1 and CDR2 from the germline V gene are DFQATT and SNEGSKA (reference sequence). Trimming removed 2 bases from V and 4 bases from J, with 17 bases in between. CDR3 DNA sequence: TGCAGTGCTAGAATAGGCGGAAGGAGCCTCACCGGGGAGCTGTTTTTT. The encoded protein is CSARIGGRSLTGELFF.

This clonotype has only a few counts. The genes are TRBV18 and TRBJ2-4; D perhaps matches TRBD2 (6 bases). The germline V gene has CDR1 KGHSH and CDR2 LQKENI. This CDR3 has 14 amino acids. The V and J ends lost 1 base and 12 bases respectively, with 16 bases between them. CDR3 residues: CASSPRGDPGGQYF. Written as DNA, the CDR3 is TGTGCCAGCTCACCACGTGGGGACCCCGGGGGTCAGTACTTC.

The CDR3 region has the DNA TGCAGTGCTAGAAGACTTGGAGGGTTCGGGGAGCTGTTTTTT. Encoded protein: CSARRLGGFGELFF. The V call is TRBV20-1, the J call TRBJ2-2, with TRBD2 as a possible D gene (6 bases). The V gene's germline CDR1 is DFQATT and CDR2 SNEGSKA (reference sequence). The CDR3 contains 14 residues. The germline V and J ends were trimmed by 2 bases and 7 bases, with 14 bases remaining between them.

At least ten counts were recorded for this clonotype. This chain uses TRBV20-1 with TRBJ2-7; D is uncertain. The germline V gene has CDR1 DFQATT and CDR2 SNEGSKA (reference sequence). This CDR3 is 12 amino acids long. Trimming cost V 4 bases and J 5 bases, with 12 bases left between them. The CDR3 loop reads CSANADPNEQYF. CDR3 coding DNA: TGCAGTGCTAACGCCGATCCCAACGAGCAGTACTTC.

This clonotype was observed a handful of times. The chain carries TRBV9 and TRBJ2-2; no clear D gene. Germline loops: CDR1 SGDLS, CDR2 YYNGEE. V dropped 0 bases and J dropped 5 bases, with 8 bases sitting between them. CDR3 length: 14 residues. CDR3 region: CASSVDTYTGELFF. The DNA for the CDR3 is TGTGCCAGCAGCGTAGACACATATACCGGGGAGCTGTTTTTT.

This sequence joins TRBV7-9 and TRBJ1-5; 12 bases fit TRBD1. The CDR3 length is 15 residues. Germline V gene lookup returns CDR1 SEHNR and CDR2 FQNEAQ (reference sequence). With V trimmed by 1 base and J by 5 bases, 0 bases remained unmatched. CDR3 bases: TGTGCCAGCAGCTTAGGGGACAGGGGGCATCAGCCCCAGCATTTT. This codes for CASSLGDRGHQPQHF. Drawing the rest from reference TRBV7-9 and TRBJ1-5, the complete variable domain is DTGVSQNPRHKITKRGQNVTFRCDPISEHNRLYWYRQTLGQGPEFLTYFQNEAQLEKSRLLSDRFSAERPKGSFSTLEIQRTEQGDSAMYLCASSLGDRGHQPQHFGDGTRLSIL.

This clonotype has a handful of counts. This chain uses TRBV20-1 with TRBJ2-7, with D possibly being TRBD1 or TRBD2 (5 bases each). The length of the CDR3 is 14 residues. Per the germline V gene, CDR1 is DFQATT and CDR2 is SNEGSKA (reference sequence). With 4 bases removed from V and 4 bases from J, the gap between germline ends came to 17 bases. CDR3 nucleotide sequence: TGCAGTGCTATTGGGGACCCCACCATTTACGAGCAGTACTTC. Its translation: CSAIGDPTIYEQYF.

The chain employs TRBV28 and TRBJ2-7; D is uncertain. The CDR3 length is 14 residues. The V end was cut by 8 bases, the J end by 1 base, with 15 bases between. Germline V gene sequence: CDR1 MDHEN, CDR2 SYDVKM. CDR3 residues: CASQWVLNSYEQYF. The CDR3 DNA sequence: TGTGCCAGCCAGTGGGTCCTCAATTCCTACGAGCAGTACTTC.

The V gene is TRBV18, the J gene TRBJ2-7, with D tentatively TRBD1 or TRBD2 (5 bases each). The CDR3 is 14 residues long. Germline V lookup: CDR1 KGHSH, CDR2 LQKENI. V was pared by 1 base and J by 3 bases, with 10 bases between. This CDR3 reads CASSPRDGFYEQYF. As DNA, the CDR3 is TGTGCCAGCTCACCACGGGACGGATTCTACGAGCAGTACTTC.

J is TRBJ1-4 and V is TRBV5-5, with D possibly TRBD1 on 5 matching bases. Trimming removed 4 bases at V and 1 base at J, with 14 bases between. Germline values: CDR1 SGHKS, CDR2 YYEKEE (reference sequence). CDR3 length equals 16 residues. The CDR3 region is CASSPIRGVTNEKLFF. CDR3 sequence (DNA): TGTGCCAGCAGCCCAATTCGGGGGGTAACTAATGAAAAACTGTTTTTT.

CDR3 amino acids: CASSLGVISNQPQHF. The CDR3, as DNA: TGTGCCAGCAGCTTAGGCGTTATCAGCAATCAGCCCCAGCATTTT. The chain employs TRBV11-2 and TRBJ1-5; D gene ambiguous. V lost 1 base, J lost 1 base, and 8 bases lay in between. The germline CDR1 and CDR2 sequences are SGHAT and FQNNGV. The CDR3 length is 15 residues. Using reference TRBV11-2 and TRBJ1-5 for the parts outside the CDR3, the full variable domain is EAGVAQSPRYKIIEKRQSVAFWCNPISGHATLYWYQQILGQGPKLLIQFQNNGVVDDSQLPKDRFSAERLKGVDSTLKIQPAKLEDSAVYLCASSLGVISNQPQHFGDGTRLSIL.

This rearrangement joins TRBV20-1 to TRBJ2-7, with D perhaps assigned TRBD1 or TRBD2 (5 bases each). Trimming took 0 bases from V and 4 from J, leaving 16 bases between them. The CDR3 consists of 15 residues. Germline values: CDR1 DFQATT, CDR2 SNEGSKA (reference sequence). CDR3 in amino acids: CSARDVRDPVYEQYF. DNA of the CDR3: TGCAGTGCTAGAGATGTTCGGGACCCCGTATACGAGCAGTACTTC.

This clonotype came up a few times. The CDR3 does not close with the conserved phenylalanine or tryptophan, likely indicating a read error. The limits of the CDR3 on the DNA are not certain, so only TCRdb's listed CDR3 is given. This chain joins TRBV7-3 and TRBJ2-3; the table calls TRBD2, which could not be checked here. Germline V gene sequence: CDR1 SGHTA, CDR2 FQGTGA. The CDR3 totals 16 residues, both ends included. CDR3 amino acids: CASSSASGGSTDTQQL.

The chain recombines TRBV6-5 with TRBJ2-7, with a tentative D call TRBD2 (5 bases). CDR3 length equals 12 residues. CDR1 MNHEY and CDR2 SVGAGI come from the germline V gene. Trimming cost V 8 bases and J 7 bases, with 15 bases left between them. In nucleotides, the CDR3 is TGTGCCAGCGGAATATCGGGCGGGGAGCAGTACTTC. Encoded protein: CASGISGGEQYF.

The V call is TRBV28, the J call TRBJ2-5; D unresolved. The CDR3 spans 15 residues. Per the germline V gene, CDR1 is MDHEN and CDR2 is SYDVKM. The V gene lost 2 bases and the J gene lost 1 base, with 11 bases spanning the gap. The CDR3 DNA reads as TGTGCCAGCAGTTTAAGGGCTCGGTCCCAAGAGACCCAGTACTTC. Translating it yields CASSLRARSQETQYF.

The V gene is TRBV12-3 or TRBV12-4, the J gene TRBJ2-3; 8 positions agree with TRBD2. The CDR3 is 15 amino acids. V lost 1 base to trimming and J lost 2 bases; unmatched junction nucleotides: 2. CDR3 in amino acids: CASSLGSGATDTQYF. The CDR3 DNA reads TGTGCCAGCAGTTTAGGTAGCGGGGCCACAGATACGCAGTATTTT.

The rearrangement joins TRBV12-3 or TRBV12-4 to TRBJ1-5; no clear D. Trimming took off 2 bases at V and 6 bases at J, with 11 bases between the two ends. The CDR3 covers 14 residues. The CDR3 nucleotides are TGTGCCAGCAGTTTACGTGGATTCCGTCAGCCCCAGCATTTT. It is translated as CASSLRGFRQPQHF.

The table lists this clonotype with a few counts. For the CDR3, the DNA is TGTGCCAGCAGCTTGGGCGTCGGCAGTGAAAAACTGTTTTTT. As protein: CASSLGVGSEKLFF. V usage is TRBV5-8 and J usage is TRBJ1-4; unclear D gene. V was pared by 0 bases and J by 7 bases, with 10 bases between. This CDR3 region has 14 residues. Germline V CDR1 and CDR2: SGHTS, YDEGEE.

This clonotype was seen a few times. The rearrangement links TRBV12-3 or TRBV12-4 to TRBJ1-2; possible D gene TRBD1, 5 bases. Trimming removed 3 bases from V and 4 bases from J, with 12 bases in between. This CDR3 comprises 14 residues. The CDR3 nucleotides are TGTGCCAGCAGTTTCTCGGGGCAGATCTATGGCTACACCTTC. Translating it yields CASSFSGQIYGYTF.

This clonotype has a count of ten or more. The chain recombines TRBV6-1 with TRBJ2-5, with a possible D match to TRBD1 (6 bases). Germline V gene sequence: CDR1 MNHNS, CDR2 SASEGT. This CDR3 region has 13 residues. With 10 bases removed from V and 1 base from J, the gap between germline ends came to 13 bases. The CDR3 here is CATTGTLQETQYF. The CDR3 bases are TGTGCCACCACCGGGACACTCCAAGAGACCCAGTACTTC.

A few counts support this clonotype. This sequence joins TRBV20-1 and TRBJ2-7; 14 bases match TRBD2. Losses at the gene ends were 6 bases for V and 4 bases for J; bases not matched to a gene: 5. CDR1 and CDR2 (germline): DFQATT, SNEGSKA (reference sequence). The CDR3 is 14 residues long. CDR3 sequence: CSASRTSGGYEQYF. The CDR3 nucleotides are TGCAGTGCCTCGAGGACTAGCGGGGGGTACGAGCAGTACTTC.

V and J are TRBV6-5 and TRBJ2-3; possibly TRBD2 for D (5 bases). Germline V gene sequence: CDR1 MNHEY, CDR2 SVGAGI. The ends were cut back, 2 bases at V and 4 bases at J, with 10 bases in the middle. The CDR3 runs 14 residues. The DNA for the CDR3 is TGTGCCAGCAGTTACGCGGGCCGCCCAGATACGCAGTATTTT. This encodes CASSYAGRPDTQYF.

The chain has TRBV5-1 and TRBJ1-3; no clear D. V dropped 5 bases and J dropped 0 bases, with 6 bases sitting between them. Germline V lookup: CDR1 SGHRS, CDR2 YFSETQ. The CDR3 consists of 13 residues. The CDR3 DNA follows: TGCGCCAGCAGGAGAGACTCTGGAAACACCATATATTTT. Encoded protein: CASRRDSGNTIYF.